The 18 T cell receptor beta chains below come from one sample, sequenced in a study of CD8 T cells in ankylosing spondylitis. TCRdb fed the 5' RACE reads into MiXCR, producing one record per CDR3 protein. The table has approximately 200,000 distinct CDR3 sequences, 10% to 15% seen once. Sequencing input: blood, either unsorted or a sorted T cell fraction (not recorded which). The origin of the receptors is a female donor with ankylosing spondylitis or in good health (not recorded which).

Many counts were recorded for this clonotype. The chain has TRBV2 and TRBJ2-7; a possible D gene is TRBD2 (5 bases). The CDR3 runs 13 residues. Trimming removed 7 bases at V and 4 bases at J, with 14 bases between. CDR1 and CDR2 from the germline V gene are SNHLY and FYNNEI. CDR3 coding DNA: TGTGCCAGCACCCCCCCAAGAGGGTACGAGCAGTACTTC. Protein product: CASTPPRGYEQYF.

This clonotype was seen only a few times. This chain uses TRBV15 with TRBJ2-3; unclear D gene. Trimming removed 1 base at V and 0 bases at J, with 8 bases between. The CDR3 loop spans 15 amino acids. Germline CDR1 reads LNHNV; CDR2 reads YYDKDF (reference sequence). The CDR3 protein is CATSRAEVSTDTQYF. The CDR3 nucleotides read TGTGCCACCAGCAGAGCCGAGGTTAGCACAGATACGCAGTATTTT. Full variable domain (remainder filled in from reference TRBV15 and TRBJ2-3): DAMVIQNPRYQVTQFGKPVTLSCSQTLNHNVMYWYQQKSSQAPKLLFHYYDKDFNNEADTPDNFQSRRPNTSFCFLDIRSPGLGDTAMYLCATSRAEVSTDTQYFGPGTRLTVL.

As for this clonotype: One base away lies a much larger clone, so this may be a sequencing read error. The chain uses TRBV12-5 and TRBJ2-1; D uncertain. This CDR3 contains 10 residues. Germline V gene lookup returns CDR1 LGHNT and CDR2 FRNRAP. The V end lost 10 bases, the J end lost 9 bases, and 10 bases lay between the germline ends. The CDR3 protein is CANSESEQFF. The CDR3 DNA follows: TGTGCTAACTCGGAGTCTGAGCAGTTCTTC.

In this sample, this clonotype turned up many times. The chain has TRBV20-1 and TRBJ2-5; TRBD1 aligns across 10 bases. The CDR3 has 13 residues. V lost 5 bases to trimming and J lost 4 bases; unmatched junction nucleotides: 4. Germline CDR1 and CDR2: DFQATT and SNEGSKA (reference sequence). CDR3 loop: CSADRGPGETQYF. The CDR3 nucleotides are TGCAGTGCTGACAGGGGGCCGGGAGAGACCCAGTACTTC.

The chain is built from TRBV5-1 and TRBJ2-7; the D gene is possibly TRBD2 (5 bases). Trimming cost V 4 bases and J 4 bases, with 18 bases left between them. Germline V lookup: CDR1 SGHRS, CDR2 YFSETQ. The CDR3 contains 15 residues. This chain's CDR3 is CASSTRADNSYEQYF. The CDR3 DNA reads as TGCGCCAGCAGCACGAGGGCCGACAACTCATACGAGCAGTACTTC.

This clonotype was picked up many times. CDR3 sequence (DNA): TGTGCCACCAGTGATACAGGGTCCTACGAGCAGTACTTC. Translation: CATSDTGSYEQYF. The gene calls are TRBV24-1 and TRBJ2-7; weak D call: TRBD1 (6 bases). Germline CDR1 and CDR2: KGHDR and SFDVKD. The V gene lost 3 bases and the J gene lost 1 base, with 6 bases spanning the gap. CDR3 length: 13 residues.

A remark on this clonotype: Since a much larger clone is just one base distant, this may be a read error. CDR3 coding DNA: TGTGCCAGCAGCACGTCCTCTGGAAACACCATATATTTT. Its protein product is CASSTSSGNTIYF. The chain recombines TRBV5-6 with TRBJ1-3, with D hard to call. Trimming pared 4 bases from V and 0 bases from J, leaving 5 bases between. Germline loops: CDR1 SGHDT, CDR2 YYEEEE. This CDR3 contains 13 residues.

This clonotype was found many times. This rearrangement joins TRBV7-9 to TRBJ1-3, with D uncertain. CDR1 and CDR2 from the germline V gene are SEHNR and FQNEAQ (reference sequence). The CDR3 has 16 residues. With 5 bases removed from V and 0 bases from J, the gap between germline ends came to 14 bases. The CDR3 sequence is CASSTYNPSSGNTIYF. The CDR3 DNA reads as TGTGCCAGCAGCACCTATAACCCGAGCTCTGGAAACACCATATATTTT.

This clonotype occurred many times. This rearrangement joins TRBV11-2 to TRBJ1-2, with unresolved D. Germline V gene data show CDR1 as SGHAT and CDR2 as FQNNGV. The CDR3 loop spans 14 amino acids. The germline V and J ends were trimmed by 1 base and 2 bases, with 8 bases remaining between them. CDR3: CASSLAGINYGYTF. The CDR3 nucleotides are TGTGCCAGCAGCTTAGCAGGCATAAACTATGGCTACACCTTC.

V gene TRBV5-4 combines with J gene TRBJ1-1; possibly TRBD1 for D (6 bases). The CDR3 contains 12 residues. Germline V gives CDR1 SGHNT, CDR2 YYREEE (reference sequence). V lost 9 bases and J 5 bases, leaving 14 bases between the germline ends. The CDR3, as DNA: TGTGCCACACAGGGAGGAGGAACTGAAGCTTTCTTT. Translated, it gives CATQGGGTEAFF.

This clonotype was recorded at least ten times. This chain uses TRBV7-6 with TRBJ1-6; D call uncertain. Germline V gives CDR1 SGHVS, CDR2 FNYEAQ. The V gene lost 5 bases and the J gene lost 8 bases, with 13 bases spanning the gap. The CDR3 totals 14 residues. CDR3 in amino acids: CASSRDMQDSPLHF. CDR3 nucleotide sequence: TGTGCCAGCAGCCGAGACATGCAAGATTCACCCCTCCACTTT.

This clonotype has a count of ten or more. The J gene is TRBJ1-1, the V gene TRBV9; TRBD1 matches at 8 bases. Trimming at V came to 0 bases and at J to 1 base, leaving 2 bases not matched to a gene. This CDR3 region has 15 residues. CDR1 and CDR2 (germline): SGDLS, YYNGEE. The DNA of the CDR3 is TGTGCCAGCAGCGTAGTTACAGGGGGGAACACTGAAGCTTTCTTT. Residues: CASSVVTGGNTEAFF.

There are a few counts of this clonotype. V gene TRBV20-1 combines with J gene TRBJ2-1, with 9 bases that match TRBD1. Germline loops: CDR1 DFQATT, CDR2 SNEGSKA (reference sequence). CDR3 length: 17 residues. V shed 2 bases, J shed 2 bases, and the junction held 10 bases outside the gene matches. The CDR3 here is CSARSAAWDRAYNEQFF. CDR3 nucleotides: TGCAGTGCTAGATCGGCCGCGTGGGACAGGGCCTACAATGAGCAGTTCTTC.

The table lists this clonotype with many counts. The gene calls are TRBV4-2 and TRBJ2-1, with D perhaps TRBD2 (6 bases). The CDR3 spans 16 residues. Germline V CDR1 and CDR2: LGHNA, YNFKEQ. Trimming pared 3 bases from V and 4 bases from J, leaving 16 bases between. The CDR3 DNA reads TGTGCCAGCAGCCAGGGTTTAGCGGACTATTACAATGAGCAGTTCTTC. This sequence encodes CASSQGLADYYNEQFF.

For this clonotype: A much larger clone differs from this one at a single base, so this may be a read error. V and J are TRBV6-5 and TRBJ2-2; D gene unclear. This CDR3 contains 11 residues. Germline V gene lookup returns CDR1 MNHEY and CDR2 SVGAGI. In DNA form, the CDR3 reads TGTGCCGGCAGTCCACTCGGGGAGCTGTTTTTT. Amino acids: CAGSPLGELFF.

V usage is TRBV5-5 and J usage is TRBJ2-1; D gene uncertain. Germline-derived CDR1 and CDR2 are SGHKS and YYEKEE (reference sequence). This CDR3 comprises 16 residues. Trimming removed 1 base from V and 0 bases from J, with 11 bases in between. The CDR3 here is CASSLRPLTSYNEQFF. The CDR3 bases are TGTGCCAGCAGCTTGAGGCCGCTAACCTCCTACAATGAGCAGTTCTTC.

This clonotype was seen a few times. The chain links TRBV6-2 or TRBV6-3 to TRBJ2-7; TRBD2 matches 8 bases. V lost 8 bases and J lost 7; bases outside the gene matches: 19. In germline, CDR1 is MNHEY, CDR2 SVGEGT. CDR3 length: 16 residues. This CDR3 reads CASRPTTSGEVAEQYF. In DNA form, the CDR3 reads TGTGCCAGCCGGCCCACCACTAGCGGTGAAGTTGCAGAGCAGTACTTC.

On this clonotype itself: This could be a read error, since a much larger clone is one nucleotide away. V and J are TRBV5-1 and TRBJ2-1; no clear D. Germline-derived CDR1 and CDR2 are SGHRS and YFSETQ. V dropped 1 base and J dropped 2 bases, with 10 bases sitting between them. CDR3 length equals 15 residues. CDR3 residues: CASSLSLSPYNEQFF. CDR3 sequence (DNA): TGCGCCAGCAGCTTGAGCTTGAGCCCCTACAATGAGCAGTTCTTC.